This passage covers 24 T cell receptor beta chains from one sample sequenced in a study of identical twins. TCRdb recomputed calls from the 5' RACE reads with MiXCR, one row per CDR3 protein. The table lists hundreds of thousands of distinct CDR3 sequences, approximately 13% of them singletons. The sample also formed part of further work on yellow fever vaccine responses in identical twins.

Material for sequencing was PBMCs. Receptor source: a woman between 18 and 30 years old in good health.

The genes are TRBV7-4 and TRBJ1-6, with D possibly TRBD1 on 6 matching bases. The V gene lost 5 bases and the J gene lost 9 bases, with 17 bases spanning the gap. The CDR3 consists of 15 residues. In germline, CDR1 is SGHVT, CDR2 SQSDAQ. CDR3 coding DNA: TGTGCCAGCAGCCGTTGGGACCCAGGGGTTTCACCCCTCCACTTT. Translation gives CASSRWDPGVSPLHF.

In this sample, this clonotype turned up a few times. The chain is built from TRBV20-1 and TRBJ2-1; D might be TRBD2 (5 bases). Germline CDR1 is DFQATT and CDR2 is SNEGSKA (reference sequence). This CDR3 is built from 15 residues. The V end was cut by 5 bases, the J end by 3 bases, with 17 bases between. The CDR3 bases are TGCAGTGCTCCCCGGACTGACGACGACTACAATGAGCAGTTCTTC. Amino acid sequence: CSAPRTDDDYNEQFF.

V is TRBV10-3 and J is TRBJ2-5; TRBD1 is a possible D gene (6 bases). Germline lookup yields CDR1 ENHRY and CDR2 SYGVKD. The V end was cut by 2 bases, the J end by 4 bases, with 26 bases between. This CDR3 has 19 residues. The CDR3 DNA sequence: TGTGCCATCAGTGAGCCCCCCGTTCCGACAGAAAAAGGGGGAGAGACCCAGTACTTC. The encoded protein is CAISEPPVPTEKGGETQYF.

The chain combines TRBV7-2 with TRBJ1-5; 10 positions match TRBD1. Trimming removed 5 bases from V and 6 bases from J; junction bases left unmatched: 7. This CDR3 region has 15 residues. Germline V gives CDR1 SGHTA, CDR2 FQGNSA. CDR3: CASSPPGTGVQPQHF. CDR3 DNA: TGTGCCAGCAGCCCCCCCGGGACAGGGGTTCAGCCCCAGCATTTT. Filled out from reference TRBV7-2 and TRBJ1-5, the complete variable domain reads GAGVSQSPSNKVTEKGKDVELRCDPISGHTALYWYRQSLGQGLEFLIYFQGNSAPDKSGLPSDRFSAERTGGSVSTLTIQRTQQEDSAVYLCASSPPGTGVQPQHFGDGTRLSIL.

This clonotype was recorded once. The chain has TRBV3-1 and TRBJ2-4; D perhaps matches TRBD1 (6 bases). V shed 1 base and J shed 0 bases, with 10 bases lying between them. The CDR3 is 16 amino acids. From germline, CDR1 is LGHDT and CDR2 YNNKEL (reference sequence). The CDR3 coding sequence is TGTGCCAGCAGCCAAGCAGGGGAATTAGCCAAAAACATTCAGTACTTC. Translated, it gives CASSQAGELAKNIQYF.

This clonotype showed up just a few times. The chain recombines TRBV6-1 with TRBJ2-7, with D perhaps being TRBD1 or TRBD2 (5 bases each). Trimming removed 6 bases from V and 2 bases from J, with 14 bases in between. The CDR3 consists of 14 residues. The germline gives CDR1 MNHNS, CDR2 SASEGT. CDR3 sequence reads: CASRSGRFTYEQYV. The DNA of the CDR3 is TGTGCCAGCAGATCGGGACGGTTCACCTACGAGCAGTACGTC.

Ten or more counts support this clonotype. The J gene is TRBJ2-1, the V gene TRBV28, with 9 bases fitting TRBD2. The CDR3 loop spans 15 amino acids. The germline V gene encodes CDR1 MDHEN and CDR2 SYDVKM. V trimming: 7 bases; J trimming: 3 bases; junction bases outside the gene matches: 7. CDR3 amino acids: CASNSLAGRYNEQFF. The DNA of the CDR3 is TGTGCCAGCAACTCCCTAGCGGGGCGCTACAATGAGCAGTTCTTC.

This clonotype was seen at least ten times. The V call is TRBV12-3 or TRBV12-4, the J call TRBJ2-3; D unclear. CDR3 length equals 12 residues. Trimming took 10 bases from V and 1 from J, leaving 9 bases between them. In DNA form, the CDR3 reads TGTGCCACCACCCTAGGCACAGATACGCAGTATTTT. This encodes CATTLGTDTQYF.

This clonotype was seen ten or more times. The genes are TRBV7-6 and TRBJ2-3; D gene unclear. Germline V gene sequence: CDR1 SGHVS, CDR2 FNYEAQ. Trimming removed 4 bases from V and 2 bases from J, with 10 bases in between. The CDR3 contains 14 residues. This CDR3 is CASSSKTYTDTQYF. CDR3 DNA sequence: TGTGCCAGCAGCTCTAAGACCTACACAGATACGCAGTATTTT.

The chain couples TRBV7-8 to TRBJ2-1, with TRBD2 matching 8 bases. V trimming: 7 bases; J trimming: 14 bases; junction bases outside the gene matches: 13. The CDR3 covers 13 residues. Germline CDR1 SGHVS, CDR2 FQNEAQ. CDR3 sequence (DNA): TGTGCCAGCATCGAGTATCTAGCGGGCGGGGAGTTCTTC. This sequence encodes CASIEYLAGGEFF. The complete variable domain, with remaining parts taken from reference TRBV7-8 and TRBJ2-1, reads GAGVSQSPRYKVAKRGQDVALRCDPISGHVSLFWYQQALGQGPEFLTYFQNEAQLDKSGLPSDRFFAERPEGSVSTLKIQRTQQEDSAVYLCASIEYLAGGEFFGPGTRLTVL.

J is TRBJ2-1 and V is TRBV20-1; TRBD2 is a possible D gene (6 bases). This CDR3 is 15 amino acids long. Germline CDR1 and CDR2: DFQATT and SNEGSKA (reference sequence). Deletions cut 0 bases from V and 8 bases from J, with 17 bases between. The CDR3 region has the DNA TGCAGTGCTAGAGATAGCGGTCGTAGTGTGCATGAGCAGTTCTTC. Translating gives CSARDSGRSVHEQFF.

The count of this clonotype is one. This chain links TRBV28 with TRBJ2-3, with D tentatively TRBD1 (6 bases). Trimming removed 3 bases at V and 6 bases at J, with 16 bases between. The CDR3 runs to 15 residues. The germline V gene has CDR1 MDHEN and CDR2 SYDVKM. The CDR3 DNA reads TGTGCCAGCAGTTTCCCTCTAGACAGGTCGGATACGCAGTATTTT. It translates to CASSFPLDRSDTQYF.

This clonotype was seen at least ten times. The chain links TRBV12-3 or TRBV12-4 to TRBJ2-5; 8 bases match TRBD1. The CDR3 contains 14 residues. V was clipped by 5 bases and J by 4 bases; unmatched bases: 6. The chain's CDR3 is CASSTRTGRETQYF. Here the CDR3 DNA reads TGTGCCAGCAGTACCCGGACAGGGCGAGAGACCCAGTACTTC.

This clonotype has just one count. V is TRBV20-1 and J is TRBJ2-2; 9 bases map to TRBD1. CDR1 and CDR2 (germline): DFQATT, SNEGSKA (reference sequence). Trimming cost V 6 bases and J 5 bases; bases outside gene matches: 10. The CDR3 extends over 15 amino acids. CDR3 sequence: CSASPTGGTTGELFF. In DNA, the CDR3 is TGCAGTGCATCCCCGACAGGGGGAACGACCGGGGAGCTGTTTTTT.

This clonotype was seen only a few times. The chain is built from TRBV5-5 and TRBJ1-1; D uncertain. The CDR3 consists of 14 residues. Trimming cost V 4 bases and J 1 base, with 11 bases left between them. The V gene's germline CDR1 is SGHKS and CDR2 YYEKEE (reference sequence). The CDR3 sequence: CASSPRVGNTEAFF. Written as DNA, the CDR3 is TGTGCCAGCAGCCCTCGCGTCGGGAACACTGAAGCTTTCTTT.

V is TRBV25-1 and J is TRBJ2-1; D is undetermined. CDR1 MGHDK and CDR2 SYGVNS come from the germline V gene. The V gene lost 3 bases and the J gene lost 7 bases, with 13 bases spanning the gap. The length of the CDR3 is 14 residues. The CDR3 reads CASSDRWFGNEQFF. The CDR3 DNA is TGTGCCAGCAGTGACCGGTGGTTTGGGAATGAGCAGTTCTTC.

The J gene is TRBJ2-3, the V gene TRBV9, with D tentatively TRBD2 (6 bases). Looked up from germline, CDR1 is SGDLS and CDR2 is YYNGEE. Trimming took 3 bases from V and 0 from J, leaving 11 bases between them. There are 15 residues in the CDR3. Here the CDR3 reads CASSAEGSSTDTQYF. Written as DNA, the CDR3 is TGTGCCAGCAGCGCGGAGGGTTCTAGCACAGATACGCAGTATTTT. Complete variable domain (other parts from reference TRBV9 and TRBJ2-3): DSGVTQTPKHLITATGQRVTLRCSPRSGDLSVYWYQQSLDQGLQFLIQYYNGEERAKGNILERFSAQQFPDLHSELNLSSLELGDSALYFCASSAEGSSTDTQYFGPGTRLTVL.

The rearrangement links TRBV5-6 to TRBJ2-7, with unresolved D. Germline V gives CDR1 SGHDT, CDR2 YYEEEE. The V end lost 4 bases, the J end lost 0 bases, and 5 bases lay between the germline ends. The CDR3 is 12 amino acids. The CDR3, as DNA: TGTGCCAGCAGCGACGACTCCTACGAGCAGTACGTC. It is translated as CASSDDSYEQYV.

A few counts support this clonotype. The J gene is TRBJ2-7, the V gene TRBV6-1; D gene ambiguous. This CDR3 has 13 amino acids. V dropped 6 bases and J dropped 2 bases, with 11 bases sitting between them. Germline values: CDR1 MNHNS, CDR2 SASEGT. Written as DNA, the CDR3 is TGTGCCAGCAGCCGTCCACTTCCCTACGAGCAGTACGTC. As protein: CASSRPLPYEQYV.

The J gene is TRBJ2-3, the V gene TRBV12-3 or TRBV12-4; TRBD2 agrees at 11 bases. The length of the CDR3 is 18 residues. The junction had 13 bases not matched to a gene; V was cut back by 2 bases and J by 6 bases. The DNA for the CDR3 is TGTGCCAGCAGTTTAAACCCCCGACTAGCGGGAAAGAGGGATACGCAGTATTTT. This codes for CASSLNPRLAGKRDTQYF.

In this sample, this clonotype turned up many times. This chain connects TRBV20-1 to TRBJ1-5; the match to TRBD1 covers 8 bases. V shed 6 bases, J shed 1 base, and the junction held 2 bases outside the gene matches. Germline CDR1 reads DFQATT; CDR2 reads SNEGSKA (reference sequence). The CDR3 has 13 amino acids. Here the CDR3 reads CSAPGGSNQPQHF. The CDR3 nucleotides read TGCAGTGCGCCAGGGGGCAGCAATCAGCCCCAGCATTTT.

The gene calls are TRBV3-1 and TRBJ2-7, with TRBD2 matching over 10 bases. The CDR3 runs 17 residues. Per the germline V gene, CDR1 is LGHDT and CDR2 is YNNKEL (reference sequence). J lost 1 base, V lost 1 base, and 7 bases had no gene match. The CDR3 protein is CASSQALLAGESYEQYF. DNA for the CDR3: TGTGCCAGCAGCCAAGCGCTGCTAGCGGGAGAATCCTACGAGCAGTACTTC.

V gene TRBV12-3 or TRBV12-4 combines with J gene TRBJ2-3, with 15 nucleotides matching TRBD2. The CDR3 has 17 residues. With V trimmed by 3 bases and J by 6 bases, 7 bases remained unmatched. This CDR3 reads CASSFRTSGGAYDTQYF. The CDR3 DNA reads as TGTGCCAGCAGTTTTCGGACTAGCGGGGGGGCATACGATACGCAGTATTTT.

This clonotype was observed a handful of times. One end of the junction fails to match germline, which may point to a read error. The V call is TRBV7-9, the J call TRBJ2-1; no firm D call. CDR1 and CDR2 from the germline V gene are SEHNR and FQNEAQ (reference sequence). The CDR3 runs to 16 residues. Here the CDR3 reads CASTKPGRRSYDEQFF. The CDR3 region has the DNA TGTGCCAGCACCAAACCGGGCCGAAGGTCCTACGATGAGCAGTTCTTC.